Each of the 20 T cell receptor beta chains below was sequenced from the same sample in a study of blood T cell repertoires in COVID-19 (dated by TCRdb to about 2020). Preparation of the library involved the immunoSEQ multiplex PCR assay. TCRdb limited this immuneACCESS table to in-frame rearrangements with V and J called. A share of clones is missing; checked studies link under half to unresolved V genes, and the rest is unexplained. Present in this sample are 30,000 to 35,000 clones, roughly four fifths of which were seen just once. The ten biggest clones cover under 50% of the sample. The sample comprised peripheral blood. All receptors come from an elderly man with active or convalescent COVID-19.

V is TRBV6-2 or TRBV6-3 and J is TRBJ2-5; tentative D call: TRBD1 (5 bases). Germline-derived CDR1 and CDR2 are MNHEY and SVGEGT. The CDR3 runs to 14 residues. Trimming took 0 bases from V and 7 from J, leaving 12 bases between them. The CDR3 reads CASSYSARAATQYF. In DNA, the CDR3 is TGTGCCAGCAGTTACTCCGCCAGGGCTGCGACCCAGTACTTC.

J is TRBJ1-5 and V is TRBV19, with 11 bases aligning to TRBD1. Per germline, CDR1 LNHDA and CDR2 SQIVND (reference sequence). V was clipped by 5 bases and J by 7 bases; unmatched bases: 7. The CDR3 runs to 15 residues. The CDR3 is CASSRTGGGGQPQHF. The CDR3 DNA sequence: TGTGCCAGTAGTCGGACAGGGGGCGGAGGGCAGCCCCAGCATTTT.

The chain links TRBV27 to TRBJ1-1, with a tentative D call TRBD1 (6 bases). The CDR3 consists of 14 residues. Germline V gene sequence: CDR1 MNHEY, CDR2 SMNVEV (reference sequence). V gave up 3 bases and J gave up 4 bases, with 12 bases separating them. CDR3 sequence reads: CASSFGGRSTEAFF. The CDR3 nucleotides are TGTGCCAGCAGTTTCGGGGGGCGAAGCACTGAAGCTTTCTTT.

Here the CDR3 DNA reads TGTGCCAGCAGCGGGGTGAACTATGGCTACACCTTC. Translated: CASSGVNYGYTF. The rearrangement links TRBV25-1 to TRBJ1-2; D is undetermined. CDR1 and CDR2 from the germline V gene are MGHDK and SYGVNS. CDR3 length: 12 amino acids. Between the trimmed V and J ends, which lost 6 bases and 2 bases, there was a span of 7 bases.

The V call is TRBV6-4, the J call TRBJ2-7; the D is unclear. The CDR3 has 12 residues. Per germline, CDR1 MRHNA and CDR2 SNTAGT. V lost 4 bases, J lost 10 bases, and 14 bases lay in between. The CDR3 sequence: CASSVPSPLQYF. CDR3 coding DNA: TGTGCCAGCAGTGTCCCTTCCCCCCTCCAGTACTTC.

The CDR3 region has the DNA TGTGCCAGCAGTGGAGGGGGCGCCCTCTATGGCTACACCTTC. Its translation: CASSGGGALYGYTF. The chain uses TRBV27 and TRBJ1-2, with 7 bases matching TRBD1. Losses at the gene ends were 5 bases for V and 4 bases for J; bases not matched to a gene: 7. CDR3 length equals 14 residues. Germline values: CDR1 MNHEY, CDR2 SMNVEV (reference sequence).

The V and J genes are TRBV29-1 and TRBJ1-2; 7 nucleotides align to TRBD1. The J segment lost 6 bases and the V segment lost 7 bases, leaving 8 bases of the junction unmatched. There are 12 residues in the CDR3. The germline gives CDR1 SQVTM, CDR2 ANQGSEA. In DNA form, the CDR3 reads TGCAGCGCCTTGACAGGGCAGGATGGCTACACCTTC. Residues: CSALTGQDGYTF.

The chain links TRBV3-1 (or the pseudogene TRBV3-2) to TRBJ2-6; TRBD1 matches at 9 bases. The junction had 7 bases not matched to a gene; V was cut back by 2 bases and J by 2 bases. This CDR3 spans 18 amino acids. From germline, CDR1 is LGHDT and CDR2 YNNKEL (reference sequence). CDR3 amino acids: CASSQRDRVWAGANVLTF. In DNA, the CDR3 is TGTGCCAGCAGCCAACGGGACAGGGTGTGGGCTGGGGCCAACGTCCTGACTTTC.

V is TRBV14 and J is TRBJ2-7, with TRBD2 matching 9 bases. CDR1 is SGHDN and CDR2 is FVKESK in the germline V gene. This CDR3 spans 19 amino acids. The J segment lost 0 bases and the V segment lost 2 bases, leaving 14 bases of the junction unmatched. The CDR3 coding sequence is TGTGCCAGCAGCCAATATAGCGGCGTGACTAGCGGCAGCTCCTACGAGCAGTACTTC. This gives the protein CASSQYSGVTSGSSYEQYF.

V usage is TRBV5-1 and J usage is TRBJ2-7; tentative D call: TRBD2 (6 bases). Germline values: CDR1 SGHRS, CDR2 YFSETQ. V was cut by 2 bases and J by 6 bases, with 15 bases left in between. The CDR3 extends over 14 amino acids. CDR3 nucleotides: TGCGCCAGCAGCTTCAATGTAGCGGTCCGCGAGCAGTACTTC. Translation gives CASSFNVAVREQYF.

The chain has TRBV6-2 or TRBV6-3 and TRBJ2-1; tentatively, D is TRBD2 (6 bases). Germline V CDR1 and CDR2: MNHEY, SVGEGT. The germline V and J ends were trimmed by 3 bases and 10 bases, with 34 bases remaining between them. The CDR3 length is 20 residues. The DNA for the CDR3 is TGTGCCAGCAGTTATTTGCGTCGACGGAAGACGAGGGAGGCGACTTACGAGCAGTTCTTC. Amino acid sequence: CASSYLRRRKTREATYEQFF.

The genes are TRBV25-1 and TRBJ2-3; no reliable D call. Trimming stripped 6 bases from V and 4 bases from J, with 11 bases between. CDR1 MGHDK and CDR2 SYGVNS come from the germline V gene. This CDR3 spans 13 amino acids. CDR3 DNA: TGTGCCAGCAGCTCCTCCCCGGCAGATACGCAGTATTTT. It is translated as CASSSSPADTQYF.

This chain connects TRBV29-1 to TRBJ2-7; 8 bases map to TRBD2. Germline values: CDR1 SQVTM, CDR2 ANQGSEA. The CDR3 spans 17 residues. V lost 7 bases to trimming and J lost 0 bases; unmatched junction nucleotides: 17. The CDR3 region has the DNA TGCAGCGCGCGGGGGGCCTCGACCACTTCCAGCTCCTACGAGCAGTACTTC. This encodes CSARGASTTSSSYEQYF.

The chain couples TRBV20-1 to TRBJ2-5; 8 positions agree with TRBD1. Germline V lookup: CDR1 DFQATT, CDR2 SNEGSKA (reference sequence). The ends lost 3 bases at V and 3 bases at J; junction bases unmatched: 9. The CDR3 length is 15 residues. The CDR3 protein is CSASPQQGVKETQYF. The CDR3 DNA is TGCAGTGCTAGTCCACAACAGGGGGTTAAAGAGACCCAGTACTTC.

V gene TRBV19 combines with J gene TRBJ1-2, with D unresolved. Trimming left V 2 bases short and J 2 bases short, with 9 bases between. Germline CDR1 is LNHDA and CDR2 is SQIVND (reference sequence). CDR3 length: 14 residues. The DNA for the CDR3 is TGTGCCAGTAGTATAAAGCGGTCCAACTATGGCTACACCTTC. It yields the protein CASSIKRSNYGYTF.

This chain's CDR3 is CSAGQGANYGYTF. CDR3 in DNA: TGCAGCGCCGGACAGGGAGCTAACTATGGCTACACCTTC. This chain joins TRBV29-1 and TRBJ1-2; the match to TRBD1 covers 8 bases. CDR1 and CDR2 (germline): SQVTM, ANQGSEA. This CDR3 contains 13 residues. V dropped 7 bases and J dropped 0; count of bases not matched to a gene: 4.

The CDR3: CASSQGASSGNTIYF. Here the CDR3 DNA reads TGTGCCAGCAGCCAGGGGGCCTCCTCTGGAAACACCATATATTTT. The rearrangement uses TRBV3-1 (or the pseudogene TRBV3-2) and TRBJ1-3, with D possibly being TRBD1 (6 bases). CDR3 size: 15 residues. Germline-derived CDR1 and CDR2 are LGHDT and YNNKEL (reference sequence). With 3 bases removed from V and 0 bases from J, the gap between germline ends came to 9 bases.

J is TRBJ2-5 and V is TRBV4-1; D is perhaps TRBD2 (7 bases). Germline CDR1 MGHRA, CDR2 YSYEKL. The germline V and J ends were trimmed by 0 bases and 5 bases, with 10 bases remaining between them. The CDR3 consists of 14 residues. The CDR3 reads CASSQEWGGETQYF. Here the CDR3 DNA reads TGCGCCAGCAGCCAAGAATGGGGGGGCGAGACCCAGTACTTC.

V gene TRBV2 combines with J gene TRBJ1-1, with TRBD1 as a possible D gene (6 bases). Germline CDR1 and CDR2: SNHLY and FYNNEI. The CDR3 has 14 amino acids. Trimming took off 6 bases at V and 6 bases at J, with 17 bases between the two ends. The CDR3 nucleotides read TGTGCCAGCAGAGCCCCCACAGGGACCTCTGAAGCTTTCTTT. It encodes CASRAPTGTSEAFF.

The chain uses TRBV28 and TRBJ1-3; no clear D. Germline V CDR1 and CDR2: MDHEN, SYDVKM. This CDR3 is built from 13 residues. Trimming stripped 4 bases from V and 7 bases from J, with 11 bases between. The CDR3 nucleotides read TGTGCCAGCAGTTGGGCCACGGGGAACACCATATATTTT. Translated: CASSWATGNTIYF.